This T cell receptor beta chain comes out of a study of naive and memory T cell subsets. Overall study results and limits: In naive cells, over 95% of TCR sequences were seen only once.

This clonotype occurred many times. Its antigen is as yet unknown. Trimming cost V 1 base and J 10 bases, with 14 bases left between them. The CDR3 covers 15 residues. The beta constant-region primer was an equimolar mix of two oligonucleotides covering TRBC1 and TRBC2. TCRdb re-called the UMI-ligation and nested PCR reads through MiXCR, storing one row per CDR3 protein. Of about 90,000 distinct CDR3 sequences listed, 7% were seen once; the top ten hold over 1.5%. The source is a human donor in good health. V is TRBV12-3 or TRBV12-4 and J is TRBJ1-6; no clear D gene. The sequenced sample was central memory CD4+ T cells from blood. As DNA, the CDR3 is TGTGCCAGCAGTTTAGTACGGGTCGAAGCCTCACCCCTCCACTTT. Its protein product is CASSLVRVEASPLHF.